These T cell receptor beta chains were read from a single sample in a study of blood T cell repertoires in COVID-19. Assay: immunoSEQ multiplex PCR; the TCRdb copy retains only in-frame clones and omits some. This table holds roughly 300,000 clones, around 90% found once. The sample comprised peripheral blood. The source of these receptors is a young man who had recovered from COVID-19. Both conserved end residues are part of each CDR3. Each record gives: V gene, D gene, J gene, clone size, CDR3 DNA, CDR3 protein. D genes are given only for firm matches. The size field is filled for only some rows; it gives once, few, many or a size class.

>TRBV18|TRBD2|TRBJ2-7|once
TGTGCCAGCTCATCTAGCGGGGGGCCCTACGAGCAGTACTTC
CASSSSGGPYEQYF
>TRBV7-9|.|TRBJ2-7|.
TGTGCCAGCAGCTTAGTAGGCGGGGTCGAGCAGTACTTC
CASSLVGGVEQYF
>TRBV19|TRBD1|TRBJ2-7|.
TGTGCCAGTAGCCAAGGGACAGGGACGTCCTACGAGCAGTACTTC
CASSQGTGTSYEQYF
>TRBV13|TRBD1|TRBJ2-7|.
TGTGCCAGCAGCCTCAATACAGGGGCTCCCTACGAGCAGTACTTC
CASSLNTGAPYEQYF
>TRBV6-2/TRBV6-3|.|TRBJ1-6|.
TGTGCCAGCAGTCGGGAGACTTATAATTCACCCCTCCACTTT
CASSRETYNSPLHF
>TRBV7-8|TRBD2|TRBJ2-3|.
TGTGCCAGCAGCTTACCCCTAGCGGGCCACACAGATACGCAGTATTTT
CASSLPLAGHTDTQYF
>TRBV7-9|TRBD1|TRBJ1-5|.
TGTGCCAGCAGCGCCGACAGGGATCAGCCCCAGCATTTT
CASSADRDQPQHF
>TRBV2|.|TRBJ1-5|.
TGTGCCAGCAGTGTGGCAGGACTTTATAGCAATCAGCCCCAGCATTTT
CASSVAGLYSNQPQHF
>TRBV5-1|.|TRBJ1-1|few
TGCGCCAGCAGGCGAGGTGCGGCCGCTGAAGCTTTCTTT
CASRRGAAAEAFF
>TRBV19|TRBD1|TRBJ1-5|.
TGTGCCAGCTGTCGACAGGGGAATCAGCCCCAGCATTTT
CASCRQGNQPQHF
>TRBV11-1|TRBD1|TRBJ1-4|.
TGTGCCAGCAGCTCGAGTAAGGGACAGACCTTTGAAAAACTGTTTTTT
CASSSSKGQTFEKLFF
>TRBV7-9|.|TRBJ1-2|.
TGTGCCAGCAGCTTAGAGGAATGGGGAGCTAACTATGGCTACACCTTC
CASSLEEWGANYGYTF
>TRBV6-5|.|TRBJ1-1|.
TGTGCCAGCAGTACCCGACAGAACACTGAAGCTTTCTTT
CASSTRQNTEAFF
>TRBV7-9|TRBD2|TRBJ2-3|.
TGTGCCAGCAGCCCCTGGACTAGCGGTAGCACAGATACGCAGTATTTT
CASSPWTSGSTDTQYF
>TRBV2|TRBD2|TRBJ2-3|.
TGTGCCAGCAGTGCACTAGCGTTTACAGATACGCAGTATTTT
CASSALAFTDTQYF
>TRBV25-1|.|TRBJ2-7|.
TGTGCCAGCAGTAACCGACAGTCCTACGAGCAGTACTTC
CASSNRQSYEQYF
>TRBV9|.|TRBJ2-2|.
TGTGCCAGCAGCGGAGGACAGAAGAACACCGGGGAGCTGTTTTTT
CASSGGQKNTGELFF
>TRBV4-3|TRBD2|TRBJ2-3|.
TGCGCCAGCAGCCAAGGGACTAGCGGGGGTGTAGATACGCAGTATTTT
CASSQGTSGGVDTQYF
>TRBV5-4|TRBD2|TRBJ2-1|.
TGTGCCAGCAGCTCTGGGGCGTTAGCGGGAACCAATGAGCAGTTCTTC
CASSSGALAGTNEQFF
>TRBV6-1|.|TRBJ2-1|.
TGTGCCAGCAGTGAGGACATAAGTCATGACAATGAGCAGTTCTTC
CASSEDISHDNEQFF
>TRBV5-6|TRBD1|TRBJ1-1|.
TGTGCCAGCAGCTTTACAGGGGATGGTGAAGCTTTCTTT
CASSFTGDGEAFF
>TRBV12-3/TRBV12-4|.|TRBJ2-3|.
TGTGCCAGCAGTTTATTCGGAGATACGCAGTATTTT
CASSLFGDTQYF
>TRBV11-2|.|TRBJ1-4|once
TGTGCCAGCAGCTTGGGACATGCAACTAATGAAAAACTGTTTTTT
CASSLGHATNEKLFF
>TRBV15|.|TRBJ2-5|.
TGTGCCACCAGCAGAGATCGAGGAGAGACCCAGTACTTC
CATSRDRGETQYF
>TRBV12-3/TRBV12-4|.|TRBJ2-4|.
TGTGCCAGCAGTTGGGGAGACAACATTCAGTACTTC
CASSWGDNIQYF
>TRBV4-2|.|TRBJ2-1|.
TGTGCCAGCAGCCAGCAATATCGGAGTTCCTACAATGAGCAGTTCTTC
CASSQQYRSSYNEQFF
>TRBV6-4|.|TRBJ1-6|.
TGTGCCAGCAGAAAGGGAGTCCCGCTCAATCCCTATAATTCACCCCTCCACTTT
CASRKGVPLNPYNSPLHF
>TRBV9|TRBD2|TRBJ2-5|.
TGTGCCAGCAGCGTAGGGGCCGGCGGGGGACAAGAGACCCAGTACTTC
CASSVGAGGGQETQYF
>TRBV2|.|TRBJ2-3|once
TGTGCCAGCAGTCCCGAGAAAGCCTTGTCAGATACGCAGTATTTT
CASSPEKALSDTQYF
>TRBV25-1|.|TRBJ1-2|once
TGTGCCAGCAGTGACCCCAGGTGGGACTATGGCTACACCTTC
CASSDPRWDYGYTF